The clone carrying this T cell receptor beta chain was found a few times. Its antigen is unknown. This specimen belongs to a study of T cells in Graves' hyperthyroidism and ophthalmopathy. Whole-study findings and limits: Most clonotypes that expanded in the thyroid above 0.001 also showed up in blood.

Reasons for excluding patients were uncontrolled infection, other autoimmune disease, pregnancy or lactation. Cells are PBMCs isolated from 10 ml of fresh blood. This CDR3 has 13 residues. V gave up 10 bases and J gave up 0 bases, with 7 bases separating them. Germline V gene data show CDR1 as SNHLY and CDR2 as FYNNEI. Authors of the study amplified TCR beta CDR3 regions from RNA transcripts. TCR CDR3 regions were first amplified by RT-PCR with HTBI primers. Via MiXCR, TCRdb re-called the multiplex PCR reads, giving one row per CDR3 protein. The top ten clones hold roughly 20% of a sample with about 380,000 distinct CDR3 sequences, 13% of them seen once.

The chain employs TRBV2 and TRBJ2-6; no clear D gene. The receptor was derived from a man under 40 with Graves' hyperthyroidism that later progressed to Graves' ophthalmopathy. Sequenced sample: blood. CDR3 region: CAILDSGANVLTF. The CDR3 region has the DNA TGTGCCATCCTAGACTCTGGGGCCAACGTCCTGACTTTC.